Below, one TCR beta chain is given with its context. The CDR3 is made up of 13 amino acids. Per germline, CDR1 MNHEY and CDR2 SMNVEV (reference sequence). V shed 3 bases and J shed 6 bases, with 11 bases lying between them. This sample is drawn from a study of blood T cell repertoires in COVID-19. Overall study: COVID-19 samples collected from the United States, Italy and Spain covered acute and convalescent phases. PBMCs, B-cell-depleted T cells, or T cells provided the cDNA or gDNA that made up the material.

As handled by the study authors: Estimates of nucleated cell counts were drawn from the amplification of reference gene primers. TCRdb keeps only in-frame clones here, not all; method: immunoSEQ multiplex PCR. The V and J calls and clone size were taken over from that table, and D and trimming were inferred from the DNA. The sample carries roughly 68,000 clones, roughly 87% recorded once. The receptor was isolated from a woman between 50 and 59 years old with COVID-19, enrolled during active disease. The sequenced material came from peripheral blood. The V and J genes are TRBV27 and TRBJ1-1; perhaps TRBD1 as D (5 bases). CDR3 sequence reads: CASSFQGFAEAFF. CDR3 sequence (DNA): TGTGCCAGCAGTTTCCAGGGTTTCGCTGAAGCTTTCTTT.